These T cell receptor beta chains were read from a single sample in a study of a mutant IDH1 vaccine in newly diagnosed glioma. Antigen specificity for these receptors is unknown. Sequencing used immunoSEQ multiplex PCR; TCRdb keeps in-frame clones, though not all of them. This sample has 50,000 to 85,000 clones, with 84% found just once. The sequencing used PBMCs, collected from a glioma patient whose treatment included an IDH1 peptide vaccine. These receptors were collected from a man younger than 35 with glioma. Both conserved end residues are part of each CDR3. The order of the fields is clone size, V gene, CDR3 protein. Some rows have no size entry. The others give once, few or many, or a class for an expanded clone.

size: once
V: TRBV9
CDR3: CASSVEGVNTGELFF

size: .
V: TRBV4-3
CDR3: CASSQDQELVRNTIYF

size: .
V: TRBV30
CDR3: CAWSGAGFQPQHF

size: .
V: TRBV6-1
CDR3: CASSERSGRYEQYF

size: .
V: TRBV30
CDR3: CAWSVIQVNEQFF

size: .
V: TRBV18
CDR3: CASSPNAGEGYGYTF

size: .
V: TRBV28
CDR3: CASSVQGSQPQHF

size: .
V: TRBV5-1
CDR3: CASSFLPKTGGGTEAFF

size: few
V: TRBV18
CDR3: CASSRPGTGTDTQYF

size: few
V: TRBV27
CDR3: CASSLGTGNTEAFF

size: .
V: TRBV29-1
CDR3: CSVERASYGYTF

size: .
V: TRBV21-1
CDR3: CASSKGEGGMTDTQYF

size: .
V: TRBV4-3
CDR3: CASSQGEGATGNTIYF

size: .
V: TRBV6-5
CDR3: CASSYQGQNNEQFF

size: .
V: TRBV19
CDR3: CASSIELSDEQYF

size: once
V: TRBV7-9
CDR3: CASSYGSTGGYGYTF

size: .
V: TRBV9
CDR3: CASSVSPYNEQFF

size: .
V: TRBV18
CDR3: CASSLGATNEKLFF

size: .
V: TRBV6-6
CDR3: CASSFTGTGNTIYF

size: .
V: TRBV12-5
CDR3: CASGLASGALDTQYF

size: once
V: TRBV7-9
CDR3: CASSLADRGLGGYTF

size: .
V: TRBV19
CDR3: CASRDTGTGRNQPQHF

size: .
V: TRBV27
CDR3: CASSPGLAGEESSPYEQYF

size: .
V: TRBV19
CDR3: CASSMDRGPEAFF

size: .
V: TRBV27
CDR3: CASSLTGGRHSGANVLTF

size: .
V: TRBV6-1
CDR3: CASKKQDHSTYEQYF

size: .
V: TRBV6-1
CDR3: CASTRGTANTEAFF

size: .
V: TRBV7-8
CDR3: CASSPGTGPNEQYF

size: few
V: TRBV9
CDR3: CASSVVRENTEAFF

size: .
V: TRBV7-9
CDR3: CASSGQGNTEAFF

size: .
V: TRBV14
CDR3: CASSPLKVNTEAFF

size: .
V: TRBV28
CDR3: CASSYWSEQYF

size: .
V: TRBV20-1
CDR3: CSARLYYGYTF

size: .
V: TRBV7-2
CDR3: CASSLVPGDFNGYTF

size: .
V: TRBV27
CDR3: CATATISSGGPTGELFF

size: .
V: TRBV7-2
CDR3: CASSSSRAYEQYF

size: .
V: TRBV7-9
CDR3: CASSLVGHPTDTQYF

size: .
V: TRBV5-1
CDR3: CASSFARGDSYNEQFF

size: .
V: TRBV9
CDR3: CASSPPSSGGPWSDTQYF

size: .
V: TRBV7-3
CDR3: CASSFDRGTYNEQFF

size: .
V: TRBV18
CDR3: CASSPRLAGAKNIQYF

size: .
V: TRBV4-3
CDR3: CASSPDSSAGANVLTF

size: .
V: TRBV10-1
CDR3: CASSLGQGWLGNGYTF

size: .
V: TRBV7-2
CDR3: CASTPGWVHTEAFF

size: .
V: TRBV18
CDR3: CASSSYRGSYEQYF

size: .
V: TRBV9
CDR3: CASSVEGTGGSGEKLFF

size: .
V: TRBV7-2
CDR3: CASSRQGRLATNEKLFF

size: .
V: TRBV7-2
CDR3: CASSVRGLYTEAFF

size: .
V: TRBV5-1
CDR3: CASSLVAIGSYEQYF

size: .
V: TRBV12-5
CDR3: CASGLTLETQYF

size: once
V: TRBV18
CDR3: CASSPRTGAHYEQYF

size: .
V: TRBV18
CDR3: CASSLMVSGGSTDTQYF

size: .
V: TRBV29-1
CDR3: CSVEDLERPNEQYF

size: .
V: TRBV14
CDR3: CASRQTGSSYEQYF

size: .
V: TRBV5-1
CDR3: CASSLLTSTEAFF

size: .
V: TRBV4-2
CDR3: CASSQDWTAEAFF

size: .
V: TRBV2
CDR3: CASSGQGATDTQYF

size: .
V: TRBV30
CDR3: CACFQGDPEGYTF

size: .
V: TRBV5-4
CDR3: CASSSKREKGDTQYF

size: .
V: TRBV7-9
CDR3: CASSLGTGRGNEKLFF